This T cell receptor beta chain is from a study of tumor and adjacent non-tumor tissue in lung cancer. Turning to the study itself: On average, productive TCRbeta reads reached 4 million to 5 million per sample. Findings and limits, study-wide: Tumor repertoires had a smaller top 100 clone share than normal lung. Tumor tissue had significantly higher TCR diversity than normal lung.

As for this clonotype: Its target is unknown. The junction shows a germline mismatch at one end, possibly a read error.

Germline V gene lookup returns CDR1 MNHNY and CDR2 SVGAGI (reference sequence). This CDR3 comprises 14 residues. The library came from three nested PCR rounds adapted from ARM-PCR protocols. TCRdb reanalysed the multiplex PCR reads using MiXCR and keeps one entry per CDR3 protein. The sample contains tens of thousands of distinct CDR3 sequences, approximately 82% of which appear only once. No cell sorting was done before RNA was extracted from the tissue. The normal lung tissue was taken more than 3 cm from the tumor edge. The sequence came from a man aged 65 to 85 with non-small cell lung cancer. The V gene is TRBV6-6, the J gene TRBJ1-2, with D possibly matching TRBD1 (6 bases). Sequenced input: distant non-tumor lung tissue. This CDR3 is CASSPRQVSRCYSF. The CDR3 DNA sequence: TGTGCCAGCAGCCCTAGACAGGTCTCAAGGTGCTACAGCTTC.